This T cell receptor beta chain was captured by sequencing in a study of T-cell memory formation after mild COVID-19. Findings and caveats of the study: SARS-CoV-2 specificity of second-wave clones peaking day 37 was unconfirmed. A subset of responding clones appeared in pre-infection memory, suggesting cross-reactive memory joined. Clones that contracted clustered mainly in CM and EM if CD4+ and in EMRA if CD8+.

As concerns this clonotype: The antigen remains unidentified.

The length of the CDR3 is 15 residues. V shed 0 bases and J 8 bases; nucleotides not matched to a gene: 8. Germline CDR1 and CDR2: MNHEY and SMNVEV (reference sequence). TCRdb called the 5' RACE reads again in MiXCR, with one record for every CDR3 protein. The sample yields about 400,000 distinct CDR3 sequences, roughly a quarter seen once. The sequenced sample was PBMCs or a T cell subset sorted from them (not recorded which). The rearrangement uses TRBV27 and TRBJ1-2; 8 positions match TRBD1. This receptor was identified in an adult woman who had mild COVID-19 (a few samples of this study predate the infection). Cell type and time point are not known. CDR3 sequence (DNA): TGTGCCAGCAGTTTATCGCGCCAGGGGGCCATCGGCTACACCTTC. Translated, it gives CASSLSRQGAIGYTF.